This entry lists 13 T cell receptor beta chains sequenced from one sample in a study of blood T cell repertoires in COVID-19. The protocol was immunoSEQ multiplex PCR, while the TCRdb copy is restricted to in-frame clones and leaves out a portion. The sample has fewer than 350,000 clones; 85% are singletons. The sequenced material came from PBMCs or T cells enriched from blood (not recorded which). The receptors originated from a woman in her 30s who had been exposed to COVID-19.

The chain uses TRBV27 and TRBJ2-7; D possibly corresponds to TRBD2 (6 bases). V lost 5 bases to trimming and J lost 10 bases, with 21 bases between them. CDR3 length: 14 amino acids. In germline, CDR1 is MNHEY, CDR2 SMNVEV (reference sequence). The CDR3 DNA follows: TGTGCCAGCAGTCCGCGGGACTCCAGATGGCGCCAGTACTTC. Translation: CASSPRDSRWRQYF.

The chain joins TRBV27 to TRBJ2-5, with D maybe TRBD1 (6 bases). Looked up from germline, CDR1 is MNHEY and CDR2 is SMNVEV (reference sequence). V was clipped by 6 bases and J by 9 bases, with 20 bases between them. The CDR3 spans 14 residues. The CDR3 loop reads CASRGDTLIGPQYF. CDR3 bases: TGTGCCAGCAGGGGGGACACCCTAATTGGGCCCCAGTACTTC.

Regarding this clone: Germline and junction disagree at one end, which may indicate a read error. The chain joins TRBV3-1 (or the pseudogene TRBV3-2) to TRBJ2-2, with TRBD2 matching over 8 bases. The germline V gene encodes CDR1 LGHDT and CDR2 YNNKEL (reference sequence). The CDR3 spans 16 residues. The DNA of the CDR3 is TGTGCCAGCAGTTCGGGACTAGTATCAAACAGCGGGGAGCTGTTTTTT. It translates to CASSSGLVSNSGELFF.

The chain links TRBV11-2 to TRBJ1-1; D perhaps matches TRBD1 (5 bases). The V gene's germline CDR1 is SGHAT and CDR2 FQNNGV. With 0 bases removed from V and 11 bases from J, the gap between germline ends came to 10 bases. This CDR3 spans 12 amino acids. The chain's CDR3 is CASSLDQGSAFF. The DNA of the CDR3 is TGTGCCAGCAGCTTAGATCAGGGATCGGCTTTCTTT.

The chain links TRBV10-1 to TRBJ2-6; 7 nucleotides line up with TRBD1. Trimming at V came to 7 bases and at J to 4 bases, leaving 10 bases not matched to a gene. CDR3 length: 16 amino acids. The germline V gene has CDR1 WNHNN and CDR2 SYGVQD (reference sequence). The CDR3 sequence: CASKRDSGSGANVLTF. As DNA, the CDR3 is TGCGCCAGCAAGAGGGACAGTGGATCCGGGGCCAACGTCCTGACTTTC.

V and J are TRBV4-1 and TRBJ1-1; D uncertain. V lost 4 bases and J lost 1, with 10 bases in between. Germline CDR1 is MGHRA and CDR2 is YSYEKL. CDR3 size: 14 residues. DNA of the CDR3: TGCGCCAGCAGCCCGAGGATTGCGAACACTGAAGCTTTCTTT. It is translated as CASSPRIANTEAFF.

The chain has TRBV11-1 and TRBJ2-2; D is unresolved. The CDR3 runs to 11 residues. Per germline, CDR1 SGHAT and CDR2 FQDESV (reference sequence). V shed 3 bases and J shed 13 bases, with 9 bases lying between them. The CDR3 protein is CASSFDKRLFF. The CDR3 bases are TGTGCCAGCAGCTTTGACAAACGGCTGTTTTTT.

The rearrangement links TRBV4-3 to TRBJ1-1; weak D call: TRBD1 (5 bases). CDR1 LGHNA and CDR2 YSLEER come from the germline V gene. Trimming shortened V by 4 bases and J by 1 base, and 16 bases separated the two germline ends. The CDR3 covers 16 residues. The CDR3 spells CASSLSDGHQNTEAFF. The CDR3, as DNA: TGCGCCAGCAGCCTCAGCGACGGACACCAGAACACTGAAGCTTTCTTT.

The table lists this clone with a count of one. The chain carries TRBV7-9 and TRBJ2-1; 8 bases line up with TRBD2. Germline CDR1 and CDR2: SEHNR and FQNEAQ (reference sequence). Trimming at V came to 1 base and at J to 8 bases, leaving 7 bases not matched to a gene. This CDR3 region has 15 residues. CDR3 in amino acids: CASSLVSGSRHEQFF. CDR3 DNA: TGTGCCAGCAGCTTAGTAAGCGGGAGCCGCCATGAGCAGTTCTTC.

The chain couples TRBV5-6 to TRBJ2-1, with D possibly matching TRBD2 (7 bases). The CDR3 is 15 residues long. V dropped 9 bases and J dropped 1 base, with 17 bases sitting between them. The germline V gene encodes CDR1 SGHDT and CDR2 YYEEEE. The CDR3 region has the DNA TGTGCCACCCGATTACGGGGGGCGTCCTACAATGAGCAGTTCTTC. Residues: CATRLRGASYNEQFF.

The rearrangement joins TRBV4-1 to TRBJ1-2; D remains unclear. The V and J ends lost 3 bases and 7 bases respectively, with 9 bases between them. The CDR3 sequence is 12 residues long. The germline gives CDR1 MGHRA, CDR2 YSYEKL. CDR3 region: CASSQTRGGYTF. The CDR3 DNA is TGCGCCAGCAGCCAGACGAGAGGTGGCTACACCTTC.

The V and J genes are TRBV19 and TRBJ1-3, with D unresolved. There are 15 residues in the CDR3. V was cut by 8 bases and J by 4 bases, with 18 bases left in between. CDR1 LNHDA and CDR2 SQIVND come from the germline V gene (reference sequence). The CDR3 sequence is CASHPFPGKGNTIYF. The CDR3 DNA reads as TGTGCCAGTCACCCATTTCCCGGGAAGGGAAACACCATATATTTT.

This clone was seen a handful of times. The gene calls are TRBV9 and TRBJ2-2, with TRBD2 as a possible D gene (7 bases). Germline V gives CDR1 SGDLS, CDR2 YYNGEE. Trimming removed 0 bases at V and 4 bases at J, with 16 bases between. This CDR3 has 17 amino acids. The CDR3 loop is CASSVVRGAGFTGELFF. CDR3 bases: TGTGCCAGCAGCGTAGTCAGGGGAGCGGGGTTCACCGGGGAGCTGTTTTTT.